The entry that follows covers one T cell receptor beta chain sequence. The specificity of this receptor is unknown. No quality values exist for individual bases; no much larger clone is one base distant. The entry originates in a study of shared clonotypes between healthy human individuals (dated by TCRdb to the early 2020s). A note on the overall study: A few men and two women, aged 18 to 49 years, made up the cohort. For each donor, three plates each were used for CD4 naive and CD4 memory, two plates were used for CD8 naive, and one plate was used for CD8 memory. To estimate repertoire size and how much clonotypes are shared between individuals, the study performed deep sequencing of blood TCR repertoires from a handful of healthy adults. Different laboratories and diverse techniques were used to prepare libraries and sequence TCR repertoires, to increase sequencing depth and limit assay-specific biases. Between about 0.94 and 8.9 billion PBMCs per donor were obtained by leukapheresis. Summary of the overall study and its limitations: Incomplete sequencing was indicated by rarefaction of sorted-subset datasets, despite the large sequencing depth. Naive subsets generally had larger estimated clonotype richness than memory subsets. About 4.5% of naive CD4, 3.5% of naive CD8, roughly 2.5% of memory CD4, and 0.35% to 0.5% of memory CD8 clonotypes were shared across a few donors. Clonotypes shared by all four sorted-subset donors showed higher generation probabilities than non-shared clonotypes. The small number of donors limited the genetic and exposure-history diversity represented. Only blood was sampled, and tissue TCR repertoires likely differ from those in blood. Pairwise subsampling led to the expectation that sequencing depth would affect the degree of clonotype sharing among donors.

Using the deep immunoSEQ assay, TCR CDR3 regions were amplified from genomic DNA by multiplex PCR. Extracted genomic DNA from each cell subset was distributed evenly across all wells of several immunoSEQ 96-well plates, and each plate was treated as a replicate. For sorted subsets, around 200 ng genomic DNA, equal to some 28,000 T cell genomes, was loaded into each replicate PCR. Purified libraries were quantified with a Qubit 3.0 fluorometer, sized on a Bioanalyzer 2100, and re-quantified with the KAPA Library Quantification kit. Every immunoSEQ 96-well plate was sequenced on a dedicated single-read 150-cycle Illumina NextSeq 550 flow cell. The study's own analysis went as follows. The immunoSEQ output contained only junctional sequences without quality scores, so filtering could not match that applied to full-length reads. To assign V/J genes and CDR3, sequences were annotated against IMGT germline references using PyIR, a Python wrapper for IgBLAST v1.9. Reads were removed for weak V/J assignments (E-value above 1e-6), missing CDR3, stop codons, out-of-frame junctions, or ambiguous translated residues. V3J clonotypes were defined as sequences sharing the same inferred V gene, J gene, and CDR3 amino acid sequence. The percentage overlap between two repertoires was calculated by dividing the number of shared unique clonotypes by the size of the smaller repertoire. RTK rarefaction, the Chao1 estimator, and Recon v2.1 estimates of unobserved clonotypes were used to assess repertoire richness. For all TCRbeta clonotypes obtained by the gDNA method from a handful of donors, generation probabilities were computed with OLGA. Held by TCRdb, this immuneACCESS table contains in-frame sequences only and omits some clones. Under half of the omission traces to an unresolved V gene where checked; the cause of the rest is unknown. V, J and clone size were drawn from that table, and D and trimming were deduced from the DNA. The table for this sample lists around 1,900,000 clones; 85% to 95% of them were counted only once. The ten biggest clones cover about 1.7% of the sample.

For the CD8 naive samples, CD45RO-negative cells were positively selected for CCR7, yielding a CD45RA+CCR7+ population from which TemRA cells were excluded. Donors were healthy HIV-negative adults with no recently reported acute infections or vaccinations. All donors were Caucasian adults living in Nashville, Tennessee, USA. After blood collection by leukapheresis, PBMCs were isolated using Ficoll-Histopaque density gradient centrifugation and then cryopreserved in the vapor phase of liquid nitrogen. Analytical flow cytometry was used to check the purity and quantity of every magnetically sorted T cell population. From each sorted fraction, genomic DNA was isolated and quantified by UV absorbance on a Nanodrop 2000c. V is trimmed back by 2 bases and J by 8 bases, and the junction contains 9 bases that no gene match accounts for. The germline V gene (reference sequence) provides CDR1 GTSNPN and CDR2 SVGIG. The cysteine opens and the phenylalanine closes a CDR3 of 15 amino acids. The CDR3 DNA has 45 bases and is translated from base 1.

Rearrangement joined TRBV30 to TRBJ2-1; 10 central nucleotides agree with TRBD1. Sequences were obtained from naive CD8+ T cells from PBMCs. Explained via the paper, the cell subset or site label denotes: CD45RA+CCR7+. The sequence was collected from a man younger than 35 in good health. Some clones in this sample may be carry-over from other donors' samples. The CDR3 region reads CAWSPWDRGGDEQFF. The nucleotide sequence is given as TGTGCCTGGAGTCCCTGGGACAGGGGTGGGGATGAGCAGTTCTTC.